Following are 27 T cell receptor beta chains from one sample sequenced in a study of PD-L1 blockade in urothelial cancer. Assay: immunoSEQ multiplex PCR; the TCRdb copy retains only in-frame clones and omits some. The sample lists tens of thousands of clones, roughly four fifths occurring once. The sample was PBMCs, taken around atezolizumab (anti-PD-L1) treatment. These TCRs come from a man between 65 and 80 years old with urothelial cancer.

The rearrangement links TRBV7-2 to TRBJ1-2, with 7 bases identical to TRBD1. The CDR3 is made up of 14 amino acids. CDR1 and CDR2 from the germline V gene are SGHTA and FQGNSA. V dropped 6 bases and J dropped 8; count of bases not matched to a gene: 12. As DNA, the CDR3 is TGTGCCAGCAGTCCTAGACAGGGCATTGGCGGCTACACCTTC. Protein: CASSPRQGIGGYTF.

The chain carries TRBV6-5 and TRBJ1-2; D not certain. V was clipped by 3 bases and J by 4 bases, with 15 bases between them. Germline CDR1 reads MNHEY; CDR2 reads SVGAGI. This CDR3 region has 15 residues. The CDR3 DNA follows: TGTGCCAGCAGTTATCGAGGAGAACTGGGCTATGGCTACACCTTC. Encoded protein: CASSYRGELGYGYTF.

This chain joins TRBV6-1 and TRBJ1-5; 8 bases fit TRBD1. Germline CDR1 reads MNHNS; CDR2 reads SASEGT. Trimming took 2 bases from V and 1 from J; bases not matched to a gene: 1. This CDR3 is built from 15 residues. CDR3 coding DNA: TGTGCCAGCAGTGAAAACAGGGGGAGCAATCAGCCCCAGCATTTT. Its protein product is CASSENRGSNQPQHF.

This clone was seen a handful of times. The CDR3 bases are TGTGCCTGGATAGGGGATGAGAACACTGAAGCTTTCTTT. This sequence encodes CAWIGDENTEAFF. The rearrangement uses TRBV30 and TRBJ1-1; TRBD1 is a possible D gene (5 bases). Looked up from germline, CDR1 is GTSNPN and CDR2 is SVGIG (reference sequence). The CDR3 covers 13 residues. Between the trimmed V and J ends, which lost 4 bases and 1 base, there was a span of 10 bases.

This clone was counted only a few times. The chain is built from TRBV5-6 and TRBJ2-3, with D possibly TRBD1 on 5 matching bases. This CDR3 has 14 residues. The germline gives CDR1 SGHDT, CDR2 YYEEEE. Deletions cut 4 bases from V and 0 bases from J, with 9 bases between. The CDR3 sequence is CASSRTPSTDTQYF. As DNA, the CDR3 is TGTGCCAGCAGCCGGACACCTAGCACAGATACGCAGTATTTT.

The V call is TRBV11-2, the J call TRBJ1-2; no firm D call. From germline, CDR1 is SGHAT and CDR2 FQNNGV. V dropped 1 base and J dropped 1 base, with 10 bases sitting between them. The CDR3 totals 15 residues. The CDR3 DNA follows: TGTGCCAGCAGCTTAGCGCACGAGAGTAACTATGGCTACACCTTC. It encodes CASSLAHESNYGYTF. The complete variable domain, with remaining parts taken from reference TRBV11-2 and TRBJ1-2, reads EAGVAQSPRYKIIEKRQSVAFWCNPISGHATLYWYQQILGQGPKLLIQFQNNGVVDDSQLPKDRFSAERLKGVDSTLKIQPAKLEDSAVYLCASSLAHESNYGYTFGSGTRLTVV.

The genes are TRBV28 and TRBJ2-2, with TRBD1 as a possible D gene (5 bases). Trimming left V 8 bases short and J 1 base short, with 11 bases between. CDR3 size: 14 residues. Germline CDR1 is MDHEN and CDR2 is SYDVKM. The CDR3 sequence: CASRRQMNTGELFF. In DNA form, the CDR3 reads TGTGCCAGCCGACGACAGATGAACACCGGGGAGCTGTTTTTT.

The V gene is TRBV7-8, the J gene TRBJ1-5, with a tentative D call TRBD1 (6 bases). CDR3 length equals 15 residues. Trimming shortened V by 4 bases and J by 5 bases, and 15 bases separated the two germline ends. The germline V gene encodes CDR1 SGHVS and CDR2 FQNEAQ. CDR3 sequence (DNA): TGTGCCAGCAGCTCCCGTACAGGGATTTATCAGCCCCAGCATTTT. Amino acid sequence: CASSSRTGIYQPQHF. Based on the CDR3 plus reference TRBV7-8 and TRBJ1-5, the full variable domain is GAGVSQSPRYKVAKRGQDVALRCDPISGHVSLFWYQQALGQGPEFLTYFQNEAQLDKSGLPSDRFFAERPEGSVSTLKIQRTQQEDSAVYLCASSSRTGIYQPQHFGDGTRLSIL.

The chain recombines TRBV10-3 with TRBJ2-2, with 11 positions matching TRBD1. With 6 bases clipped from V and 3 bases from J, the junction kept 3 bases outside the gene matches. This CDR3 spans 15 amino acids. Per germline, CDR1 ENHRY and CDR2 SYGVKD. CDR3 in DNA: TGTGCCATCAGAGAGGGACAGGGGGACACCGGGGAGCTGTTTTTT. It translates to CAIREGQGDTGELFF.

The chain links TRBV15 to TRBJ1-5; D perhaps matches TRBD1 (5 bases). The CDR3 spans 14 residues. Trimming cost V 3 bases and J 2 bases, with 8 bases left between them. The V gene's germline CDR1 is LNHNV and CDR2 YYDKDF (reference sequence). CDR3 region: CATSRWGGNQPQHF. In DNA, the CDR3 is TGTGCCACCAGCAGGTGGGGGGGCAATCAGCCCCAGCATTTT.

The chain uses TRBV6-1 and TRBJ2-7; 10 nucleotides line up with TRBD2. Per germline, CDR1 MNHNS and CDR2 SASEGT. Unmatched junction bases numbered 10, after V lost 8 bases and J lost 3 bases. This CDR3 is 15 amino acids long. The DNA for the CDR3 is TGTGCCAGCGGCGGGGCTAGCGGGAGTCGCTACGAGCAGTACTTC. It specifies CASGGASGSRYEQYF.

The chain links TRBV11-2 to TRBJ1-1; maybe TRBD1 (6 bases). The CDR3 consists of 15 residues. The germline CDR1 and CDR2 sequences are SGHAT and FQNNGV. The V end was cut by 0 bases, the J end by 4 bases, with 12 bases between. In DNA, the CDR3 is TGTGCCAGCAGCTTAGACCTTGGGGGGGCCACTGAAGCTTTCTTT. Translated, it gives CASSLDLGGATEAFF.

The chain combines TRBV9 with TRBJ2-7, with D possibly being TRBD1 (5 bases). The germline V gene has CDR1 SGDLS and CDR2 YYNGEE. The V gene lost 3 bases and the J gene lost 3 bases, with 16 bases spanning the gap. The CDR3 sequence is 15 residues long. CDR3 sequence reads: CASSAGRSRDYEQYF. The CDR3 DNA reads as TGTGCCAGCAGCGCCGGTAGAAGCAGGGACTACGAGCAGTACTTC.

V is TRBV30 and J is TRBJ2-3; 8 bases line up with TRBD2. Germline V lookup: CDR1 GTSNPN, CDR2 SVGIG (reference sequence). The CDR3 runs to 14 residues. V was clipped by 1 base and J by 8 bases; unmatched bases: 8. The CDR3 region has the DNA TGTGCCTGGAGTGCTCGCGGGGGGCCGAGTACGCAGTATTTT. Protein product: CAWSARGGPSTQYF.

This chain uses TRBV7-2 with TRBJ2-2; D perhaps matches TRBD2 (5 bases). The germline CDR1 and CDR2 sequences are SGHTA and FQGNSA. V was cut by 2 bases and J by 4 bases, with 8 bases left in between. CDR3 size: 14 residues. The CDR3 DNA reads TGTGCCAGCAGCTTATTGGAGGTCACCGGGGAGCTGTTTTTT. The encoded protein is CASSLLEVTGELFF.

The chain links TRBV7-2 to TRBJ2-5, with D perhaps matching TRBD1 (6 bases). The CDR3 contains 14 residues. Trimming took off 4 bases at V and 5 bases at J, with 14 bases between the two ends. Germline V lookup: CDR1 SGHTA, CDR2 FQGNSA. CDR3 loop: CASSSRGVGETQYF. The CDR3 DNA follows: TGTGCCAGCAGCTCCAGGGGTGTCGGTGAGACCCAGTACTTC.

The J gene is TRBJ2-1, the V gene TRBV2, with 11 nucleotides matching TRBD2. Germline V CDR1 and CDR2: SNHLY, FYNNEI. This CDR3 contains 15 residues. After removal of 8 bases from V and 1 base from J, the junction contained 4 bases not matched to a gene. The CDR3 DNA reads TGTGCCAGCGGACTAGCGGGCCCGTCCTACAATGAGCAGTTCTTC. This encodes CASGLAGPSYNEQFF.

The genes are TRBV7-2 and TRBJ1-5, with no clear D. V was trimmed by 7 bases and J by 0 bases, leaving 10 bases between them. There are 14 residues in the CDR3. Germline V gene lookup returns CDR1 SGHTA and CDR2 FQGNSA. The DNA for the CDR3 is TGTGCCAGCACCCAATACAATAGCAATCAGCCCCAGCATTTT. Translating gives CASTQYNSNQPQHF. Full variable domain (rest looked up from reference TRBV7-2 and TRBJ1-5): GAGVSQSPSNKVTEKGKDVELRCDPISGHTALYWYRQSLGQGLEFLIYFQGNSAPDKSGLPSDRFSAERTGGSVSTLTIQRTQQEDSAVYLCASTQYNSNQPQHFGDGTRLSIL.

This clone was observed a handful of times. The chain is built from TRBV28 and TRBJ1-2; D is perhaps TRBD1 (6 bases). V lost 4 bases to trimming and J lost 3 bases, with 15 bases between them. Germline V gene data show CDR1 as MDHEN and CDR2 as SYDVKM. The CDR3 runs to 15 residues. In DNA, the CDR3 is TGTGCCAGCAGTTCTACGGCGGGGGCAGACTATGGCTACACCTTC. This gives the protein CASSSTAGADYGYTF.

This chain uses TRBV4-2 with TRBJ1-2; 9 nucleotides match TRBD1. Looked up from germline, CDR1 is LGHNA and CDR2 is YNFKEQ. V gave up 2 bases and J gave up 8 bases; unmatched junction bases: 9. The CDR3 contains 15 residues. CDR3 in amino acids: CASSQLNRGHGGYTF. The DNA of the CDR3 is TGTGCCAGCAGCCAATTGAACAGGGGGCACGGGGGCTACACCTTC.

This chain connects TRBV5-1 to TRBJ2-1; 8 positions match TRBD2. CDR1 is SGHRS and CDR2 is YFSETQ in the germline V gene. The CDR3 totals 15 residues. The J segment lost 8 bases and the V segment lost 1 base, leaving 8 bases of the junction unmatched. The CDR3 loop reads CASSLLQGGRYEQFF. CDR3 sequence (DNA): TGCGCCAGCAGCTTGCTTCAGGGCGGGAGGTATGAGCAGTTCTTC.

The chain recombines TRBV27 with TRBJ1-6; D is perhaps TRBD1 (5 bases). This CDR3 is built from 15 residues. The V end was cut by 5 bases, the J end by 9 bases, with 17 bases between. The germline V gene has CDR1 MNHEY and CDR2 SMNVEV (reference sequence). In nucleotides, the CDR3 is TGTGCCAGCAGTCCCGGGGCGCGGGGGAGTTCACCCCTCCACTTT. As protein: CASSPGARGSSPLHF.

J is TRBJ1-5 and V is TRBV6-5; a possible D gene is TRBD1 (5 bases). Germline V gene sequence: CDR1 MNHEY, CDR2 SVGAGI. CDR3 length: 14 residues. V lost 7 bases to trimming and J lost 3 bases, with 13 bases between them. The CDR3 sequence is CASTVWGDNQPQHF. CDR3 nucleotides: TGTGCCAGCACAGTTTGGGGGGACAATCAGCCCCAGCATTTT.

This chain uses TRBV27 with TRBJ2-1; D is perhaps TRBD1 (5 bases). Per the germline V gene, CDR1 is MNHEY and CDR2 is SMNVEV (reference sequence). The CDR3 covers 16 residues. V was clipped by 5 bases and J by 4 bases, with 18 bases between them. CDR3 in DNA: TGTGCCAGCAGTATTTACCAAGGGGTTCGATACAATGAGCAGTTCTTC. Protein sequence: CASSIYQGVRYNEQFF.

This chain uses TRBV30 with TRBJ1-6, with D hard to call. The CDR3 is made up of 16 amino acids. In germline, CDR1 is GTSNPN, CDR2 SVGIG (reference sequence). The V and J ends lost 3 bases and 0 bases respectively, with 12 bases between them. The CDR3 reads CAWRYAASSYNSPLHF. The DNA of the CDR3 is TGTGCCTGGAGATACGCGGCGAGCTCCTATAATTCACCCCTCCACTTT.

The J gene is TRBJ2-7, the V gene TRBV19; 8 bases align to TRBD1. This CDR3 has 15 amino acids. The V and J ends lost 5 bases and 3 bases, in that order; junction bases with no gene match: 9. Germline loops: CDR1 LNHDA, CDR2 SQIVND (reference sequence). The CDR3 spells CASSPKTGDDYEQYF. Written as DNA, the CDR3 is TGTGCCAGTAGTCCAAAGACAGGGGACGACTACGAGCAGTACTTC.

The chain recombines TRBV6-5 with TRBJ2-6; D perhaps matches TRBD1 (5 bases). This CDR3 contains 14 residues. Trimming cost V 8 bases and J 1 base, with 9 bases left between them. Looked up from germline, CDR1 is MNHEY and CDR2 is SVGAGI. CDR3 DNA sequence: TGTGCCAGCGGCAGGGTTTCTGGGGCCAACGTCCTGACTTTC. It encodes CASGRVSGANVLTF.